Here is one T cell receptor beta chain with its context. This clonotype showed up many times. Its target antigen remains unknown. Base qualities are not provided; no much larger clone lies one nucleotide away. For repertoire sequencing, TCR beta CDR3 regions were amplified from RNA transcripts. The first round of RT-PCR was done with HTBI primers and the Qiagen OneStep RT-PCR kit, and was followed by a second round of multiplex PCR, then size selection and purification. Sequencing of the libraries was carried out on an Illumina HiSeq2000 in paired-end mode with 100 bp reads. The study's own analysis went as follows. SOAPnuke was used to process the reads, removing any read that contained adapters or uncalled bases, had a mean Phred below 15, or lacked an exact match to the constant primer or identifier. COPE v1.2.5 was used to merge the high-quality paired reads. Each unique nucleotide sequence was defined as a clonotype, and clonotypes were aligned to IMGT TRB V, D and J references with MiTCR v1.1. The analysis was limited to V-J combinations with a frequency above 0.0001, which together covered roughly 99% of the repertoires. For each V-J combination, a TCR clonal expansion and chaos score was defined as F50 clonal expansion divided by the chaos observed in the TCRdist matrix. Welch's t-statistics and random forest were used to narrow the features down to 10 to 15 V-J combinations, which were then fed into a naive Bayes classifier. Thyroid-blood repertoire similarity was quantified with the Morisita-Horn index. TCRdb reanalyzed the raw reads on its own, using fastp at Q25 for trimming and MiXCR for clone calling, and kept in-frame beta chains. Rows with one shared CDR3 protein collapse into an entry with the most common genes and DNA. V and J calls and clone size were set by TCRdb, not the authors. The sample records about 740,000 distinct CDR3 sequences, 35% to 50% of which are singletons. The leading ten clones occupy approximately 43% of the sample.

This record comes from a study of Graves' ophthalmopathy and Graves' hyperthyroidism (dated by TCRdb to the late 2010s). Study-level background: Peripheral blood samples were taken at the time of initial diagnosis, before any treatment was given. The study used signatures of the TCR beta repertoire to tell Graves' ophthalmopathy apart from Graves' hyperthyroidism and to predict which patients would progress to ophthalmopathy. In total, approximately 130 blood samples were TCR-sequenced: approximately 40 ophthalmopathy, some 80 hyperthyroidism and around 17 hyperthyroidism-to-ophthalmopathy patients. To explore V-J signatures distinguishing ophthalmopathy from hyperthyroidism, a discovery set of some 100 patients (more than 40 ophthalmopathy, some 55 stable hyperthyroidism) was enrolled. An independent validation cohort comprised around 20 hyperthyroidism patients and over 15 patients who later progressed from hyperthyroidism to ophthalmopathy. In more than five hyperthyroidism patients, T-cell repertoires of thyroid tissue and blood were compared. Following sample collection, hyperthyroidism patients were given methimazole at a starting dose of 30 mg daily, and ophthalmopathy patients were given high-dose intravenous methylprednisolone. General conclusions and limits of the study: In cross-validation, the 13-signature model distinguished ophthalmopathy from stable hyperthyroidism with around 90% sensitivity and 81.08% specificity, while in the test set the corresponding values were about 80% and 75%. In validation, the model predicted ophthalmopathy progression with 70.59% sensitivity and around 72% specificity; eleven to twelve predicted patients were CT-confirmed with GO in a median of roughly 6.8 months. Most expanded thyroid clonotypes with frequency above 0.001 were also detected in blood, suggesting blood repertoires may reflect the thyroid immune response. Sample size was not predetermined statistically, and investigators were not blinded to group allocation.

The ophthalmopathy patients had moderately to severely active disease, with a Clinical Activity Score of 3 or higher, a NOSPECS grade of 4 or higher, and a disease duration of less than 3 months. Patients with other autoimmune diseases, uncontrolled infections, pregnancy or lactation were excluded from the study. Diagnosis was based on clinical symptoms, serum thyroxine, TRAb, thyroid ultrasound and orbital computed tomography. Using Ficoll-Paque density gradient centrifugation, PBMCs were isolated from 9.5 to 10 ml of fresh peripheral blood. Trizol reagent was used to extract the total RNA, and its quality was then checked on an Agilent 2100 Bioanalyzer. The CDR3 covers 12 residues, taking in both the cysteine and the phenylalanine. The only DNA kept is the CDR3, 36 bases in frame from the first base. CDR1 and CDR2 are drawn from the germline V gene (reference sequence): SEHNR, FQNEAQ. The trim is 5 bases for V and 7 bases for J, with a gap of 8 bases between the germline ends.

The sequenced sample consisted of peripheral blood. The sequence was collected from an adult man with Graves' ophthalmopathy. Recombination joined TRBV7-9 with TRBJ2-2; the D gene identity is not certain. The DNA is TGTGCCAGCAGCCAAGTAAACGGGGAGCTGTTTTTT. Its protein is CASSQVNGELFF.